This T cell receptor (beta chain) was identified during a study of blood T cell repertoires in COVID-19 (TCRdb year 2020). For context, the study as a whole: Samples covering the acute and convalescent phases of COVID-19 were provided by collaborators in the United States, Italy and Spain. The prospective study material was composed of cDNA or gDNA derived from T cells, B-cell-depleted T cells, or PBMCs. The dataset comprised deeply sampled blood TCRbeta repertoires from subjects exposed to, actively infected with, or recovered from COVID-19. The repertoires were released in a freely available public database meant as a resource for research on the immune response to SARS-CoV-2. The samples were drawn from two sources: the first 160 participants of the ongoing ImmuneRACE study, and 1,000 to 1,500 subjects contributed by 6 global collaborators. Nearly every sample came with metadata listing a de-identified subject ID, COVID-19 status, age in years and sex. HLA class I and class II types, where available, came from metadata supplied by the sample provider rather than from assay-based typing.

Collaborating institutions collected whole blood in K2EDTA tubes following their own protocols. Collaborator samples were shipped for TCRbeta analysis as frozen whole blood, isolated PBMCs, or DNA extracted from either sample type. TCRbeta CDR3 regions were amplified from genomic DNA using the immunoSEQ Assay, a bias-controlled multiplex PCR. The paper's processing steps were these. Nucleated cell counts per sample were estimated from amplification of reference gene primers within the assay. To quantify the absolute abundance of each unique TCRbeta CDR3 rearrangement, sequence reads were collapsed and filtered. For each sample, productive Simpson clonality was calculated as the square root of Simpson's diversity index over productive rearrangements. TCRdb's version of the immuneACCESS table is confined to in-frame rearrangements and falls short of the full clone set. An unresolved V gene accounts for under half of the shortfall where checked; the remainder is of unknown origin. The DNA was the basis for D and trimming; V, J and clone size are from that table. This sample holds 50,000 or so clones; over 80% were observed only once. The ten largest make up around 50% of the sample.

Broader findings and caveats from the paper: The quantity of clinical and demographic metadata differed by source and by participant and was supplied without curation.

As to this clone: Its specific antigen is unknown. Base qualities are missing; no much larger clone stands one base away.

The source of this sequence is a man between 65 and 85 years old with acute or convalescent COVID-19. Material: peripheral blood.

The nucleotides are TGTGCCAGCGGAGTGAGCTCTGGGGCCAACGTCCTGACTTTC. Its product reads: CASGVSSGANVLTF. The V gene is TRBV6-5 and the J gene is TRBJ2-6, with the D gene too uncertain to name. From the cysteine through the phenylalanine, the CDR3 covers 14 amino acids. Just the 42-base CDR3 DNA is kept, in frame starting at base 1. Taken from the germline V gene, the CDR1 and CDR2 loops are MNHEY and SVGAGI. The junction carries 8 bases between V and J, which are trimmed by 8 bases and 0 bases respectively.